One T cell receptor (beta chain) is described in this entry. The data are from a study of blood T cell repertoires in COVID-19. The trim removed 1 base at V and 3 bases at J, leaving 3 bases unmatched. The length of the CDR3 is 15 residues. Germline V lookup: CDR1 LGHNA, CDR2 YNFKEQ. Assay used: immunoSEQ multiplex PCR; TCRdb lists only in-frame clones, some missing. This table has 110,000 or so clones, approximately 91% appearing once. The receptor comes from a woman aged 70-85 years who had recovered from COVID-19. Sequencing was performed on peripheral blood. This sequence joins TRBV4-2 and TRBJ1-2; 9 bases line up with TRBD1. As DNA, the CDR3 is TGTGCCAGCAGCCAAGGGGGACAGGGCTACTATGGCTACACCTTC. This codes for CASSQGGQGYYGYTF.